The table lists the clone carrying this TCR beta chain with many counts. The data stem from a study of T-cell reconstitution after alpha-beta-depleted transplantation in children. Trimming removed 1 base from V and 0 bases from J, with 20 bases in between. CDR1 is SEHNR and CDR2 is FQNEAQ in the germline V gene (reference sequence). This CDR3 has 19 amino acids. Unique molecular identifiers were used in preparing the TCRbeta library. TCRdb re-derived calls from the PCR reads in MiXCR, one entry per CDR3 protein. The table includes around 960,000 distinct CDR3 sequences, 25% to 30% detected once. The J gene is TRBJ2-3, the V gene TRBV7-9; D is unresolved. This receptor was taken from a boy younger than two who had a stem cell transplant for SCID, so the T cells may come from the graft donor. The material sequenced was PBMCs, mostly from graft donor cells, taken 360 days after TCRalphabeta/CD19-depleted stem cell transplant. The CDR3 DNA reads as TGTGCCAGCAGCTTAGTGGTCGGCACCCTATCTACTAGCACAGATACGCAGTATTTT. This sequence encodes CASSLVVGTLSTSTDTQYF.